This passage covers 26 T cell receptor beta chains from one sample sequenced in a study of shared clonotypes between healthy human individuals. Produced via immunoSEQ multiplex PCR; TCRdb's table is partial and in-frame only. The sample holds about 2.3 million clones, 80% to 95% seen once. The sequenced sample was naive CD4+ T cells from PBMCs. Described subset: CD45RA+ positively selected. These receptors all come from a man aged 18 to 29 in good health. Some clones in this sample may be carry-over from other donors' samples.

V gene TRBV9 combines with J gene TRBJ2-1; 13 nucleotides match TRBD2. This CDR3 has 18 residues. The ends lost 4 bases at V and 3 bases at J; junction bases unmatched: 10. Germline CDR1 SGDLS, CDR2 YYNGEE. Written as DNA, the CDR3 is TGTGCCAGCAGCTCCCGGACTAGCGGGAGAATGAACTACAATGAGCAGTTCTTC. Amino acids: CASSSRTSGRMNYNEQFF.

The chain joins TRBV7-3 to TRBJ1-1; no reliable D call. Trimming took 1 base from V and 1 from J, leaving 10 bases between them. Germline assignment: CDR1 SGHTA and CDR2 FQGTGA. The CDR3 has 15 residues. Here the CDR3 reads CASSLKRGSNTEAFF. The DNA for the CDR3 is TGTGCCAGCAGCTTAAAGCGGGGATCGAACACTGAAGCTTTCTTT.

The V and J genes are TRBV29-1 and TRBJ1-1, with D unclear. The CDR3 runs 11 residues. CDR1 is SQVTM and CDR2 is ANQGSEA in the germline V gene. V lost 5 bases and J lost 6, with 10 bases in between. The CDR3 sequence: CSVYIQAEAFF. In DNA, the CDR3 is TGCAGCGTTTATATTCAGGCTGAAGCTTTCTTT. Drawing the rest from reference TRBV29-1 and TRBJ1-1, the complete variable domain is SAVISQKPSRDICQRGTSLTIQCQVDSQVTMMFWYRQQPGQSLTLIATANQGSEATYESGFVIDKFPISRPNLTFSTLTVSNMSPEDSSIYLCSVYIQAEAFFGQGTRLTVV.

The chain combines TRBV11-1 with TRBJ1-2; possibly TRBD1 for D (6 bases). The germline V gene has CDR1 SGHAT and CDR2 FQDESV (reference sequence). Trimming cost V 5 bases and J 5 bases, with 12 bases left between them. The CDR3 is 13 amino acids. The CDR3 region has the DNA TGTGCCAGCAGCGGTTGGGGGGCTTATGGCTACACCTTC. Protein product: CASSGWGAYGYTF. The full variable domain, completed using reference TRBV11-1 and TRBJ1-2, is EAEVAQSPRYKITEKSQAVAFWCDPISGHATLYWYRQILGQGPELLVQFQDESVVDDSQLPKDRFSAERLKGVDSTLKIQPAELGDSAMYLCASSGWGAYGYTFGSGTRLTVV.

The rearrangement links TRBV19 to TRBJ2-1; D unresolved. CDR1 is LNHDA, CDR2 SQIVND, per germline (reference sequence). Trimming took off 5 bases at V and 4 bases at J, with 18 bases between the two ends. The CDR3 loop spans 16 amino acids. CDR3 DNA sequence: TGTGCCAGTAGTTATATGGCGGCGACCGAGTACAATGAGCAGTTCTTC. Amino acid sequence: CASSYMAATEYNEQFF.

The chain couples TRBV27 to TRBJ2-4; perhaps TRBD2 as D (5 bases). This CDR3 contains 15 residues. CDR1 is MNHEY, CDR2 SMNVEV, per germline (reference sequence). V lost 5 bases and J 0 bases, leaving 11 bases between the germline ends. CDR3 in DNA: TGTGCCAGCAGTCCCGGGGTTTTAGCCAAAAACATTCAGTACTTC. Translation gives CASSPGVLAKNIQYF.

On this clone itself: Other nucleotide sequences in the sample specify the same CDR3. The chain employs TRBV6-6 and TRBJ2-7; TRBD1 is a possible D gene (5 bases). Germline CDR1 is MNHNY and CDR2 is SVGAGI (reference sequence). The CDR3 has 11 amino acids. V shed 2 bases and J shed 6 bases, with 5 bases lying between them. The CDR3 region is CASSYRGEQYF. The CDR3 nucleotides read TGTGCCAGCAGTTACAGGGGCGAGCAGTACTTC.

CDR3 residues: CATSTEKGTHGYGYTF. CDR3 coding DNA: TGTGCCACCAGCACCGAAAAGGGGACACACGGCTATGGCTACACCTTC. This chain joins TRBV15 and TRBJ1-2; maybe TRBD1 (6 bases). The CDR3 has 16 amino acids. CDR1 is LNHNV, CDR2 YYDKDF, per germline (reference sequence). V was pared by 4 bases and J by 4 bases, with 19 bases between.

The rearrangement uses TRBV2 and TRBJ2-7; 11 nucleotides line up with TRBD1. Unmatched junction bases numbered 8, after V lost 6 bases and J lost 7 bases. From germline, CDR1 is SNHLY and CDR2 FYNNEI. This CDR3 has 14 amino acids. The CDR3 DNA reads as TGTGCCAGCAGCGGGGACAGGGGGTTGGGGGAGCAGTACTTC. Its translation is CASSGDRGLGEQYF.

This clone came up once. This specimen includes other DNA sequences encoding the same CDR3. The chain is built from TRBV9 and TRBJ2-2; D gene unclear. This CDR3 has 12 residues. Between the trimmed V and J ends, which lost 4 bases and 2 bases, there was a span of 3 bases. Germline-derived CDR1 and CDR2 are SGDLS and YYNGEE. CDR3 in amino acids: CASSRNTGELFF. The DNA for the CDR3 is TGTGCCAGCAGCAGAAACACCGGGGAGCTGTTTTTT.

This clone occurred once. The rearrangement joins TRBV4-2 to TRBJ2-2; D unclear. Germline lookup yields CDR1 LGHNA and CDR2 YNFKEQ. V was cut by 0 bases and J by 4 bases, with 6 bases left in between. This CDR3 region has 14 residues. The CDR3, as DNA: TGTGCCAGCAGCCAAGATCCAGGCACCGGGGAGCTGTTTTTT. Translation gives CASSQDPGTGELFF.

The gene calls are TRBV28 and TRBJ2-1; 11 nucleotides agree with TRBD2. The V segment lost 7 bases and the J segment 6 bases; nucleotides outside the gene matches: 11. Per the germline V gene, CDR1 is MDHEN and CDR2 is SYDVKM. The CDR3 is 16 amino acids. CDR3: CASTGPLAGVRNEQFF. CDR3 bases: TGTGCCAGCACGGGCCCACTAGCGGGAGTTCGCAATGAGCAGTTCTTC.

J is TRBJ2-7 and V is TRBV6-1; 8 positions match TRBD1. Looked up from germline, CDR1 is MNHNS and CDR2 is SASEGT. The trim removed 6 bases at V and 2 bases at J, leaving 6 bases unmatched. The CDR3 sequence is 14 residues long. CDR3 region: CASRYETGAYEQYF. CDR3 bases: TGTGCCAGCAGGTACGAGACAGGGGCCTACGAGCAGTACTTC.

The chain uses TRBV28 and TRBJ2-5; D is unresolved. The CDR3 has 14 residues. Trimming stripped 4 bases from V and 3 bases from J, with 12 bases between. Germline lookup yields CDR1 MDHEN and CDR2 SYDVKM. CDR3 region: CASSSIDSKETQYF. Written as DNA, the CDR3 is TGTGCCAGCAGTTCCATCGATAGTAAAGAGACCCAGTACTTC.

The genes are TRBV6-1 and TRBJ2-7; D assignment may be TRBD1 or TRBD2 (5 bases each). V lost 6 bases, J lost 4 bases, and 16 bases lay in between. The CDR3 loop spans 14 amino acids. Per germline, CDR1 MNHNS and CDR2 SASEGT. Written as DNA, the CDR3 is TGTGCCAGCAGGTCCGGGGCTGTAATTTACGAGCAGTACTTC. It is translated as CASRSGAVIYEQYF.

The sample holds a few counts of this clone. Other DNA sequences in this specimen translate into the identical CDR3. The chain joins TRBV18 to TRBJ1-2; D not certain. The CDR3 loop spans 12 amino acids. The V and J ends lost 1 base and 1 base respectively, with 1 base between them. The germline CDR1 and CDR2 sequences are KGHSH and LQKENI. Written as DNA, the CDR3 is TGTGCCAGCTCACCACTTAACTATGGCTACACCTTC. It is translated as CASSPLNYGYTF.

The chain links TRBV4-1 to TRBJ2-3; 7 bases align to TRBD1. Unmatched junction bases numbered 8, after V lost 2 bases and J lost 9 bases. The CDR3 contains 14 residues. CDR1 is MGHRA and CDR2 is YSYEKL in the germline V gene. This CDR3 is CASSQQGQTPTQYF. The DNA of the CDR3 is TGCGCCAGCAGCCAACAGGGACAGACCCCCACGCAGTATTTT.

This clone was seen a single time. The rearrangement joins TRBV7-9 to TRBJ2-7, with 10 bases lining up with TRBD2. This CDR3 contains 14 residues. V shed 4 bases, J shed 10 bases, and the junction held 10 bases outside the gene matches. In germline, CDR1 is SEHNR, CDR2 FQNEAQ (reference sequence). CDR3 in DNA: TGTGCCAGCAGCTCCTCTAGCGGGAGTATGATCCAGTACTTC. Translated, it gives CASSSSSGSMIQYF.

The genes are TRBV7-9 and TRBJ1-3; D call uncertain. Germline loops: CDR1 SEHNR, CDR2 FQNEAQ (reference sequence). The CDR3 has 13 amino acids. V lost 8 bases and J lost 0, with 8 bases in between. In DNA form, the CDR3 reads TGTGCCAGCGTTTGGGGCTCTGGAAACACCATATATTTT. This codes for CASVWGSGNTIYF. The full variable domain, in which reference TRBV7-9 and TRBJ1-3 provide the parts outside the CDR3, is DTGVSQNPRHKITKRGQNVTFRCDPISEHNRLYWYRQTLGQGPEFLTYFQNEAQLEKSRLLSDRFSAERPKGSFSTLEIQRTEQGDSAMYLCASVWGSGNTIYFGEGSWLTVV.

The chain employs TRBV27 and TRBJ1-4, with D possibly matching TRBD1 (5 bases). The V and J ends lost 0 bases and 7 bases respectively, with 15 bases between them. Germline V gene lookup returns CDR1 MNHEY and CDR2 SMNVEV (reference sequence). This CDR3 comprises 16 residues. CDR3 DNA: TGTGCCAGCAGTTTATCCGGGGCGGTGCGGAGTGAAAAACTGTTTTTT. Amino acid sequence: CASSLSGAVRSEKLFF.

The V gene is TRBV7-3, the J gene TRBJ2-5, with 10 nucleotides matching TRBD2. CDR1 and CDR2 from the germline V gene are SGHTA and FQGTGA. V trimming: 5 bases; J trimming: 1 base; junction bases outside the gene matches: 13. The CDR3 has 18 amino acids. The CDR3 DNA follows: TGTGCCAGCAGCCCCCGGAGGCTAGCGGGAGTGGGCCAAGAGACCCAGTACTTC. This encodes CASSPRRLAGVGQETQYF.

CDR3 loop: CASSRAENEKLFF. DNA for the CDR3: TGTGCCAGCTCACGGGCGGAAAATGAAAAACTGTTTTTT. The chain recombines TRBV18 with TRBJ1-4; D uncertain. Per germline, CDR1 KGHSH and CDR2 LQKENI. Trimming left V 4 bases short and J 5 bases short, with 8 bases between. The CDR3 is 13 amino acids.

The chain employs TRBV9 and TRBJ2-5; D is undetermined. This CDR3 is 15 amino acids long. V lost 0 bases, J lost 4 bases, and 13 bases lay in between. Per germline, CDR1 SGDLS and CDR2 YYNGEE. CDR3 coding DNA: TGTGCCAGCAGCGTAGGCTCCCCACCGGGAGAGACCCAGTACTTC. This sequence encodes CASSVGSPPGETQYF.

The chain joins TRBV7-6 to TRBJ1-6, with D perhaps matching TRBD1 (6 bases). Trimming pared 4 bases from V and 0 bases from J, leaving 16 bases between. CDR3 size: 18 residues. Germline loops: CDR1 SGHVS, CDR2 FNYEAQ. CDR3 in DNA: TGTGCCAGCAGCTCGAACGGGGGCCTGAGCTCCTATAATTCACCCCTCCACTTT. Protein: CASSSNGGLSSYNSPLHF.

The rearrangement uses TRBV7-2 and TRBJ1-3; no clear D. The CDR3 contains 15 residues. Per the germline V gene, CDR1 is SGHTA and CDR2 is FQGNSA. Trimming took 1 base from V and 0 from J, leaving 7 bases between them. DNA for the CDR3: TGTGCCAGCAGCTTAGGAGTCCTCTCTGGAAACACCATATATTTT. This gives the protein CASSLGVLSGNTIYF.

In the case of this clone: Other DNA sequences in the sample encode the same CDR3. The V call is TRBV29-1, the J call TRBJ1-1; D call uncertain. Germline V gene data show CDR1 as SQVTM and CDR2 as ANQGSEA. This CDR3 contains 13 residues. With 4 bases removed from V and 0 bases from J, the gap between germline ends came to 9 bases. The CDR3 sequence: CSVAGRMNTEAFF. The CDR3 DNA sequence: TGCAGCGTTGCAGGACGGATGAACACTGAAGCTTTCTTT. The full variable domain, rest sourced from reference TRBV29-1 and TRBJ1-1, is SAVISQKPSRDICQRGTSLTIQCQVDSQVTMMFWYRQQPGQSLTLIATANQGSEATYESGFVIDKFPISRPNLTFSTLTVSNMSPEDSSIYLCSVAGRMNTEAFFGQGTRLTVV.